This TCR beta chain came from a study of blood T cell repertoires in COVID-19. Overall study context: Sites in the United States, Italy and Spain provided acute and convalescent COVID-19 samples.

Participants were aged about 18 to 90 years from some 24 US areas. Someone with COVID-19 had been met by exposed participants within 2 weeks before study entry. V shed 5 bases, J shed 7 bases, and the junction held 7 bases outside the gene matches. The CDR3 has 14 amino acids. From germline, CDR1 is MNHEY and CDR2 SMNVEV (reference sequence). Authors' analysis steps: Estimated nucleated cell counts came from reference gene primer amplification. Profiled with immunoSEQ multiplex PCR; TCRdb holds only in-frame clones, not every one. V, J and clone size were drawn from that table, and D and trimming were deduced from the DNA. The table records roughly 150,000 clones, approximately 88% of them present only once.

The sequenced material came from PBMCs or T cells enriched from blood (not recorded which). This sequence was found in a man aged 65 to 79 who had been exposed to COVID-19. This chain joins TRBV27 and TRBJ2-7; 11 bases line up with TRBD1. CDR3 in amino acids: CASSPGQGAREQYF. For the CDR3, the DNA is TGTGCCAGCAGTCCAGGACAGGGGGCGCGTGAGCAGTACTTC.